This is a list of T cell receptor beta chains from one sample in a study of cytomegalovirus exposure and HLA in healthy donors. Data came from immunoSEQ multiplex PCR; TCRdb stores just in-frame clones and leaves some out. The data show more than 150,000 clones, about 82% seen once. Sequenced sample: PBMCs. All receptors derive from a woman aged 45-60 years in good health and CMV-seropositive. Each CDR3 is given with its conserved first and last residue. Each record gives: D gene, J gene, clone size, V gene, CDR3 DNA, CDR3 protein. The D gene is left open where the match is weak. Where a row states a size, it is once, few, many or the class of an expanded clone; other rows omit it.

TRBD2,TRBJ2-3,NA,TRBV14,TGTGCCAGCAGCCTGAACATGATAGCGGGAGGACGGGCAGATACGCAGTATTTT,CASSLNMIAGGRADTQYF
NA,TRBJ1-3,NA,TRBV7-2,TGTGCCAGCAGCTTACAGGGCACTGGAAACACCATATATTTT,CASSLQGTGNTIYF
NA,TRBJ1-1,few,TRBV7-6,TGTGCCAGCAGCTCAACACGGACGGACAGACTGAACACTGAAGCTTTCTTT,CASSSTRTDRLNTEAFF
NA,TRBJ1-2,NA,TRBV5-1,TGCGCCAGCCGATTAGACATGGGTGGCGGCTACACCTTC,CASRLDMGGGYTF
NA,TRBJ1-5,NA,TRBV4-3,TGCGCCAGCAGCCAAGAACGGCAGGTCTATCAGCCCCAGCATTTT,CASSQERQVYQPQHF
NA,TRBJ2-7,NA,TRBV27,TGTGCCAGCAGTTTGTGGTCAGGGTCCGAGCAGTACTTC,CASSLWSGSEQYF
NA,TRBJ2-7,NA,TRBV15,TGTGCCACCAGCAGAGATTACACATCTTTCTACGAGCAGTACTTC,CATSRDYTSFYEQYF
TRBD1,TRBJ1-1,once,TRBV5-8,TGTGCCAGCAGCTCCGGGACAGTTATGAACACTGAAGCTTTCTTT,CASSSGTVMNTEAFF
TRBD1,TRBJ2-5,once,TRBV11-2,TGTGCCAGCAGGCGGGTGGGACAGGGTGTGGAGACCCAGTACTTC,CASRRVGQGVETQYF
NA,TRBJ1-1,NA,TRBV18,TGTGCCAGCTCGCTAATGAACACTGAAGCTTTCTTT,CASSLMNTEAFF
TRBD1,TRBJ2-3,NA,TRBV5-4,TGTGCCAGCAGCCCACCGGGACAGAGCACAGATACGCAGTATTTT,CASSPPGQSTDTQYF
NA,TRBJ1-1,NA,TRBV7-3,TGTGCCAGCAGCTTAACCCCCAGGACTGAAGCTTTCTTT,CASSLTPRTEAFF
NA,TRBJ2-7,NA,TRBV10-3,TGTGCCGCTAGAGGAGGAGGCTACGAGCAGTACTTC,CAARGGGYEQYF
TRBD2,TRBJ2-1,NA,TRBV19,TGTGCCAGTAGGAATAGCGGGAGGAACTACAATGAGCAGTTCTTC,CASRNSGRNYNEQFF
TRBD2,TRBJ2-5,NA,TRBV14,TGTGCCAGCAGCCAAGGGGGACTAGCTGGTAGAGAGACCCAGTACTTC,CASSQGGLAGRETQYF
TRBD1,TRBJ2-7,NA,TRBV6-5,TGTGCCAGCAGTTACTCCCGACAGGGCCACTACGAGCAGTACTTC,CASSYSRQGHYEQYF
TRBD2,TRBJ2-7,few,TRBV6-5,TGTGCCAGCAGTTACCGAACTAGCGGCAGGGGAGAGCAGTACTTC,CASSYRTSGRGEQYF